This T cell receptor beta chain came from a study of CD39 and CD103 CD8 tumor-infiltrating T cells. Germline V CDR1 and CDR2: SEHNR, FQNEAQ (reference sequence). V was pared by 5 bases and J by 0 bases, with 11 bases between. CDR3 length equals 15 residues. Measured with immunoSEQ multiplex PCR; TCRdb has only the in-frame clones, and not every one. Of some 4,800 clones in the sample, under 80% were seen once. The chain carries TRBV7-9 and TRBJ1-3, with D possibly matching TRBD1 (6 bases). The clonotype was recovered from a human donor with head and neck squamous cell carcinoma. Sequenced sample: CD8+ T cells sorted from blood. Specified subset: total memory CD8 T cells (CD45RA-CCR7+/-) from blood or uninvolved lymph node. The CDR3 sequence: CASSGIQGSGNTIYF. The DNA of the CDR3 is TGTGCCAGCAGCGGCATACAGGGCTCTGGAAACACCATATATTTT.